What follows is one T cell receptor beta chain and its context. Antigen specificity is unknown. This sample is part of a study of T cell clones after liver transplantation. Overall study findings and caveats: Post-transplant time points were not standardized, so conclusions are preliminary. Migration into the graft, not deletion, may explain lost graft donor-reactive T cells. A significant post-transplant drop in circulating graft-donor-reactive CD4 TCRbeta sequences occurred in most of the 8 subjects.

Method: immunoSEQ multiplex PCR; TCRdb's copy keeps in-frame clones and lacks some. The sample records more than 10,000 clones, approximately 73% being singletons. The CDR3 runs 13 residues. From germline, CDR1 is SGHTA and CDR2 FQGNSA. The V end lost 1 base, the J end lost 4 bases, and 7 bases lay between the germline ends. The clonotype originates from a human patient who received a liver transplant. The T cells may partly be graft donor cells. The material sequenced was CD8+ T cells from blood, taken at the 22-month timepoint. The rearrangement uses TRBV7-2 and TRBJ1-1; no clear D gene. The CDR3 region has the DNA TGTGCCAGCAGCTTAGGTGTCGGCACTGAAGCTTTCTTT. It encodes CASSLGVGTEAFF.